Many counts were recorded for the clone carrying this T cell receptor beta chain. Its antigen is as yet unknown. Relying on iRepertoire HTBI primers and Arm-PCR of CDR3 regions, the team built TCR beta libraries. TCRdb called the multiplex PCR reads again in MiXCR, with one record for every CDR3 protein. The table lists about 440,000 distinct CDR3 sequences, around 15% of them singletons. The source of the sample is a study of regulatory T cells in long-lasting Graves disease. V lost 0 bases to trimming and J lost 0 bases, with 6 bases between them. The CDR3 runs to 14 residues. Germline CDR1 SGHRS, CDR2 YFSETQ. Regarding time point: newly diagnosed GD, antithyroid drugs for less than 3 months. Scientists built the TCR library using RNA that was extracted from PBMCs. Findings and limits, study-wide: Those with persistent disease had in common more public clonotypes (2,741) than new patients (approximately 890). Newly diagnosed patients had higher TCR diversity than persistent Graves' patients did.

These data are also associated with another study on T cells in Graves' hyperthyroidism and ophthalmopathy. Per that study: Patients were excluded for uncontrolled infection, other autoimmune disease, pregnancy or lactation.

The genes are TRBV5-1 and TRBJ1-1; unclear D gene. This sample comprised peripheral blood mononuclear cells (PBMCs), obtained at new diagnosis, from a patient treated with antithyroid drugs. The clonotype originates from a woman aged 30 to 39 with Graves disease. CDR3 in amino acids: CASSLVRLNTEAFF. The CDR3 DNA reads TGCGCCAGCAGCTTGGTCCGTCTGAACACTGAAGCTTTCTTT.